This paragraph covers one TCR beta chain sequence. No antigen is known for it. This may come from a read error, since a much larger clone is one base off. This specimen comes from a study of identical twins. Study-wide results and caveats: Abundant cord blood beta clonotypes carried fewer insertions; memory repertoires showed none. Out-of-frame beta chain sequences displayed weaker excess sharing between twins.

TCRdb redid the calling of the 5' RACE reads with MiXCR, one entry per CDR3 protein. The sample yields 400,000 to 500,000 distinct CDR3 sequences, approximately 14% seen once. Separately, the same data were catalogued under a study of yellow fever vaccine responses in identical twins.

Sequenced material: CD4+ T cells sorted from blood. This clonotype was obtained from a woman in her late teens or twenties in good health.

CDR3 DNA: TGTGCCAGCAGCCTGACAGGGAAGGGGGAGACCCAGTACTTC. Translating it yields CASSLTGKGETQYF. The rearrangement uses TRBV7-2 and TRBJ2-5; 7 bases line up with TRBD1. V was pared by 5 bases and J by 5 bases, with 8 bases of the junction left unmatched. Germline lookup yields CDR1 SGHTA and CDR2 FQGNSA. This CDR3 contains 14 residues.